The subject of this entry is one T cell receptor beta chain. One junction end disagrees with the germline gene, perhaps due to a read error. Participants in the exposed group had met a COVID-19 case in the 2 weeks before joining the study. Under the authors' procedure: Amplification with reference gene primers provided the estimates of nucleated cell counts. Repertoires were generated with immunoSEQ multiplex PCR, while TCRdb's copy carries only in-frame clones and drops some. From that table come the V and J calls and clone size; the DNA was used to work out D and trimming. Among around 270,000 clones listed, approximately 88% were seen once. This specimen belongs to a study of blood T cell repertoires in COVID-19. As for the study in general: Both acute and convalescent COVID-19 samples were obtained from the United States, Italy and Spain.

The CDR3 totals 14 residues. CDR1 is SGHRS and CDR2 is YFSETQ in the germline V gene. This chain uses TRBV5-1 with TRBJ2-3, with TRBD2 identical over 10 bases. The specimen sequenced was PBMCs or T cells enriched from blood (not recorded which). The clonotype comes from a middle-aged woman who had been exposed to COVID-19. CDR3 sequence: CASNLAGDTDTQYF. The CDR3 DNA reads as TGTGCCAGCAACCTAGCGGGAGACACAGATACGCAGTATTTT.